This TCR beta chain emerged from a study of early T cells in non-severe SARS-CoV-2 infection. Study-wide context: The chains were unpaired, and the sequenced material was bulk RNA from unsorted whole blood. Study outcomes and limitations: In VDJdb matching, anti-spike CD8 responses were favored while private and CD4 specificities went missing.

The CDR3 totals 14 residues. The V gene's germline CDR1 is DFQATT and CDR2 SNEGSKA (reference sequence). The V end was cut by 0 bases, the J end by 3 bases, with 12 bases between. TCRdb fed the 5' RACE reads into MiXCR, producing one record per CDR3 protein. The repertoire includes 30,000 to 35,000 distinct CDR3 sequences, around 4% of them detected once, and 5.5% to 6% sits in the top ten. This clonotype was detected ten times or more. Its target is not known. The rearrangement links TRBV20-1 to TRBJ2-7; D is perhaps TRBD1 or TRBD2 (6 bases each). This TCR was sampled from an adult who was a healthcare worker with PCR-confirmed SARS-CoV-2 infection or an uninfected control (not recorded which). Sequenced material: whole blood. Here the CDR3 reads CSARDQGGIYEQYF. The CDR3 DNA sequence: TGCAGTGCTAGAGATCAAGGGGGGATCTACGAGCAGTACTTC.